This is a list of T cell receptor beta chains from one sample in a study of blood T cells in healthy people across ages. TCRdb independently ran MiXCR on the 5' RACE reads; one entry per CDR3 protein. Among about 560,000 distinct CDR3 sequences listed, 25% to 35% were seen once. These same records also appear under a second study, on T cells of mothers and their children.

Sequences were obtained from blood. The receptors derive from a boy between 2 and 10 years old in good health. Both conserved end residues are part of each CDR3. The order of the fields is D gene, V gene, J gene, clone size, CDR3 DNA, CDR3 protein. D genes are given only for firm matches. Not every row has a clone size; where given, it reads once, few, many or a size class.

D: TRBD2
V: TRBV9
J: TRBJ2-2
size: .
DNA: TGTGCCAGCAGCGCAGCGGGAACGAACACCGGGGAGCTGTTTTTT
CDR3: CASSAAGTNTGELFF

D: TRBD1
V: TRBV12-3/TRBV12-4
J: TRBJ1-2
size: few
DNA: TGTGCCAGCAGGCGCGGGACAGGGTACTATGGCTACACCTTC
CDR3: CASRRGTGYYGYTF

D: TRBD1
V: TRBV12-5
J: TRBJ1-2
size: once
DNA: TGTGCTAGTGGTTTGGCGACAGGGTCCCAGGGCTATGGCTACACCTTC
CDR3: CASGLATGSQGYGYTF

D: .
V: TRBV29-1
J: TRBJ2-3
size: .
DNA: TGCAGCGTTGCTGCGGATAGCACAGATACGCAGTATTTT
CDR3: CSVAADSTDTQYF

D: .
V: TRBV5-5
J: TRBJ1-1
size: .
DNA: TGTGCCAGCAGCTTGGGTCAGGGTATTCCCGAAGCTTTCTTT
CDR3: CASSLGQGIPEAFF

D: .
V: TRBV24-1
J: TRBJ2-2
size: .
DNA: TGTGCCACCAGTGATATGGGACACGTTACCGGGGAGCTGTTTTTT
CDR3: CATSDMGHVTGELFF

D: .
V: TRBV12-3/TRBV12-4
J: TRBJ2-1
size: few
DNA: TGTGCCAGCAGTTATCCGGGGGACAATGAGCAGTTCTTC
CDR3: CASSYPGDNEQFF

D: .
V: TRBV7-9
J: TRBJ1-1
size: few
DNA: TGTGCCAGCAGCTCCAACCGGGACAAGAACACTGAAGCTTTCTTT
CDR3: CASSSNRDKNTEAFF

D: .
V: TRBV14
J: TRBJ2-7
size: .
DNA: TGTGCCAGCAGCCATGGGTACTACGAGCAGTACTTC
CDR3: CASSHGYYEQYF

D: .
V: TRBV5-1
J: TRBJ2-5
size: .
DNA: TGCGCCAGCAGCTTGGTGACAGAAGAGACCCAGTACTTC
CDR3: CASSLVTEETQYF

D: TRBD2
V: TRBV3-1
J: TRBJ2-2
size: few
DNA: TGTGCCAGTAACCCGGGGGGGCGTCTGACCGGGGAGCTGTTTTTT
CDR3: CASNPGGRLTGELFF

D: .
V: TRBV6-2/TRBV6-3
J: TRBJ2-2
size: few
DNA: TGTGCCAGCGAGAGGGACACCGGGGAGCTGTTTTTT
CDR3: CASERDTGELFF

D: .
V: TRBV12-5
J: TRBJ2-1
size: .
DNA: TGTGCTAGTGGTTTGGTACTGTCCGGGGTTGAGCAGTTCTTC
CDR3: CASGLVLSGVEQFF

D: .
V: TRBV4-2
J: TRBJ2-2
size: once
DNA: TGTGCCAGCAGCCAAGAATCGGTGGCAGGGGATATCGGGGAGCTGTTTTTT
CDR3: CASSQESVAGDIGELFF

D: .
V: TRBV20-1
J: TRBJ2-1
size: many
DNA: TGCAGTGCTAGAGATCTCGACCGAGGCACAATCGACAATGAGCAGTTCTTC
CDR3: CSARDLDRGTIDNEQFF

D: .
V: TRBV7-2
J: TRBJ2-5
size: .
DNA: TGTGCCAGCAGGAAAGGGTGGCAGGGGTGGAGTATGGAGACCCAGTACTTC
CDR3: CASRKGWQGWSMETQYF

D: .
V: TRBV11-2
J: TRBJ2-1
size: .
DNA: TGTGCCAGCAGCTTAGAAGCGTCCGCCGCCAATGAGCAGTTCTTC
CDR3: CASSLEASAANEQFF

D: .
V: TRBV12-3/TRBV12-4
J: TRBJ1-2
size: .
DNA: TGTGCCAGCAGTTTCGGCGGACCCTATGGCTACACCTTC
CDR3: CASSFGGPYGYTF

D: .
V: TRBV5-1
J: TRBJ2-6
size: .
DNA: TGCGCCAGCAGCTTGGGACCGTCAAGAGTTGCTGGGGCCAACGTCCTGACTTTC
CDR3: CASSLGPSRVAGANVLTF

D: TRBD2
V: TRBV9
J: TRBJ2-3
size: .
DNA: TGTTCCAGCAGCGTAGCGGGGGGGAAAGCCGGAGATACGCAGTATTTT
CDR3: CSSSVAGGKAGDTQYF

D: TRBD1
V: TRBV12-5
J: TRBJ1-5
size: .
DNA: TGTGCTAGTGCCAAATTAAGACAGGGGCCCCAGCATTTT
CDR3: CASAKLRQGPQHF

D: .
V: TRBV6-5
J: TRBJ2-7
size: .
DNA: TGTGCCAGCAGGGAAACAGGGTCCTACGAGCAGTACTTC
CDR3: CASRETGSYEQYF

D: .
V: TRBV4-1
J: TRBJ2-2
size: .
DNA: TGCGCCAGCAGCCAGGTCCCAGGGGTCAACACCGGGGAGCTGTTTTTT
CDR3: CASSQVPGVNTGELFF

D: TRBD2
V: TRBV5-1
J: TRBJ2-7
size: .
DNA: TGCGCCAGCAGCCGACTAGCGACTAGCTCCTACGAGCAGTACTTC
CDR3: CASSRLATSSYEQYF

D: .
V: TRBV2
J: TRBJ1-6
size: few
DNA: TGTGCCAGCAGTGTAGGCAGGGGCTCACCCCTCCACTTT
CDR3: CASSVGRGSPLHF

D: .
V: TRBV27
J: TRBJ2-7
size: .
DNA: TGTGCCAGCAGTTCGAGGGGGGTTCAAAACTACGAGCAGTACTTC
CDR3: CASSSRGVQNYEQYF

D: TRBD2
V: TRBV2
J: TRBJ2-1
size: few
DNA: TGTGCCAGCTGGAGCCTTAAGCGGGAACTACCGGGTGAGCAGTTCTTC
CDR3: CASWSLKRELPGEQFF

D: .
V: TRBV6-2/TRBV6-3
J: TRBJ1-2
size: many
DNA: TGTGCCAGCAGCGGGGTGAACTATGGCTACACCTTC
CDR3: CASSGVNYGYTF

D: .
V: TRBV27
J: TRBJ2-1
size: .
DNA: TGTGCCAGCAGTTTAAAGGGGGTAACCTACAATGAGCAGTTCTTC
CDR3: CASSLKGVTYNEQFF